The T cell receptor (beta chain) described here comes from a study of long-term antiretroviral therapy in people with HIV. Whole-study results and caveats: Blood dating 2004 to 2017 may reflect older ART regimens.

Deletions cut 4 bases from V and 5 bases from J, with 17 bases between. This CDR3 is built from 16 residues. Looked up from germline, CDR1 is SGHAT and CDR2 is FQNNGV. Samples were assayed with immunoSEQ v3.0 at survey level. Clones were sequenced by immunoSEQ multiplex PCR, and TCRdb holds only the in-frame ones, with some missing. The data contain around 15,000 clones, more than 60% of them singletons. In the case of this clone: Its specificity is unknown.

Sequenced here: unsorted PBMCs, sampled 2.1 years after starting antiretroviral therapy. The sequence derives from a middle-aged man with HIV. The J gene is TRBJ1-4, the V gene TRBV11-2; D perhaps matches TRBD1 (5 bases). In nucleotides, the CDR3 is TGTGCCAGCAGCTCTTTTCAGGGTGCAGGCAATGAAAAACTGTTTTTT. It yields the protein CASSSFQGAGNEKLFF.